This T cell receptor beta chain was identified during a study of T cell responses to AZD1222 COVID-19 vaccine (dated by TCRdb to 2020 to 2023). As for the study more broadly: A total of roughly 240 trial participants underwent TCR sequencing, of whom nearly 210 received two doses of AZD1222 and some 26 received two doses of the MenACWY control vaccine. Enrollment into the trials was organized by age into subgroups of 18-55, 56-69 and 70-plus years, and those subgroups contained approximately 160, 26 and 62 TCR-sequenced participants, respectively. Beyond this particular receptor, the publication reports: Spike-specific TCR breadth and depth rose significantly after two AZD1222 doses compared with day 0 and with MenACWY recipients. Because no day 14 peak-response samples were available, repertoires were characterized only after the peak T cell response. The 56-69-year group was small, and its depth increase did not reach significance, likely because of low power. Participants were mostly white British and included more females than males, and it was suggested by the authors that clonal diversity may have been underestimated. Reportedly, close to half of the unique spike-specific TCRs recognized epitopes lying outside the regions that are mutated in the B.1.351 and B.1.1.7 variants. Vaccine-associated CD4 TCRs spanned the whole spike protein, with dominant responses in regions 160-218 and 743-854. Conclusions about previously exposed vaccinees are limited because only six or seven AZD1222 recipients were SARS-CoV-2 seropositive at baseline.

Turning to this clone: Its cognate antigen has yet to be identified. One base away there is no much larger clone; base qualities are not given.

The CDR3 regions of human TCRbeta chains were analyzed by immunosequencing. Per the authors' processing: TCRs in the repertoires were matched against a reference library of SARS-CoV-2-specific TCRs that had been generated with the MIRA antigen-specificity platform. Breadth meant the fraction of unique TCRs that were SARS-CoV-2-associated, whereas depth meant the fraction of total T cells that were SARS-CoV-2-associated. Using the MIRA data, each spike-specific TCR was assigned both to the spike region to which the TCR was reactive and to a CD4 or CD8 class. Log10-transformed breadth and depth values were compared by one-way ANOVA with Sidak's multiple comparisons tests. The table was pulled from immuneACCESS by TCRdb, which kept in-frame rearrangements only. Such tables lose some clones; where checked, under half of the loss comes from unresolved V genes, and the rest has no known cause. V, J and clone size are those of that table, while D and trimming were read from the DNA. In all, the sample holds 150,000 to 160,000 clones, and 88% of those were seen once. The ten top clones hold 6.9% of the sample.

The CDR3 contains 15 residues, cysteine and phenylalanine counted. Just CDR3 DNA is preserved here, 45 bases in frame from base 1. A distance of 18 bases separates the germline ends of V and J, which lose 3 bases and 6 bases respectively. The germline V gene encodes CDR1 SGHAT and CDR2 FQDESV (reference sequence). What the time point label conveys for this sample: sample from adult after SARS-CoV-2 infection, after symptom onset. Two convalescent COVID-19 patients, sampled after symptom onset from adults with prior SARS-CoV-2 infection, were also TCR-sequenced for comparison. The specimen comprised peripheral blood, sampled after recovery from COVID-19. The clonotype comes from an adult who had recovered from COVID-19. The chain is made from TRBV11-1 and TRBJ2-7, with the D call perhaps TRBD1 or TRBD2, each one matching 6 bases. The CDR3 region has the sequence CASSFMGAGSGEQYF. The sequence in DNA is TGTGCCAGCAGCTTTATGGGGGCGGGATCCGGCGAGCAGTACTTC.